Listed below are T cell receptor beta chains from one sample, sequenced in a study of blood T cell repertoires in COVID-19. The assay was immunoSEQ multiplex PCR, and TCRdb's table has in-frame clones only and misses some. The top ten clones hold 4% to 5% of a sample with fewer than 250,000 clones, roughly 80% of them seen once. Sequencing used peripheral blood. The source is a woman in her sixties or seventies with acute or convalescent COVID-19. CDR3s include the opening cysteine and the closing phenylalanine or tryptophan. Each record gives: D gene, V gene, clone size, J gene, CDR3 protein, CDR3 DNA. The D gene is left open where the match is weak. Only some rows state a clone size, as once, few, many or a class for expanded clones.

D: .; V: TRBV24-1; size: once; J: TRBJ2-3; CDR3: CATSDRATDTQYF; DNA: TGTGCCACCAGTGACAGGGCCACAGATACGCAGTATTTT
D: TRBD2; V: TRBV10-1; size: .; J: TRBJ2-3; CDR3: CASSGTSGRLGTQYF; DNA: TGCGCCAGCAGTGGGACTAGCGGACGTCTCGGTACGCAGTATTTT
D: .; V: TRBV18; size: .; J: TRBJ2-5; CDR3: CASSPKTGRETQYF; DNA: TGTGCCAGCTCACCAAAGACAGGTCGAGAGACCCAGTACTTC
D: .; V: TRBV12-3/TRBV12-4; size: .; J: TRBJ1-1; CDR3: CASIRQTEAFF; DNA: TGTGCCAGCATTAGACAGACTGAAGCTTTCTTT
D: .; V: TRBV15; size: .; J: TRBJ1-1; CDR3: CATSRGSGLNTEAFF; DNA: TGTGCCACCAGCAGAGGATCAGGGTTGAACACTGAAGCTTTCTTT
D: .; V: TRBV28; size: .; J: TRBJ1-2; CDR3: CASRPPQGGRMVGGYTF; DNA: TGTGCCAGCAGACCCCCACAGGGCGGGAGGATGGTAGGTGGCTACACCTTC
D: TRBD1; V: TRBV30; size: .; J: TRBJ1-4; CDR3: CAWSGGQGARTNEKLFF; DNA: TGTGCCTGGAGTGGCGGGCAGGGGGCAAGGACTAATGAAAAACTGTTTTTT
D: .; V: TRBV20-1; size: .; J: TRBJ1-2; CDR3: CSASKGGRSGYGYTF; DNA: TGCAGTGCTAGTAAGGGAGGGCGGTCAGGCTATGGCTACACCTTC
D: .; V: TRBV6-2/TRBV6-3; size: few; J: TRBJ1-5; CDR3: CASSYAGGSNQPQHF; DNA: TGTGCCAGCAGTTACGCCGGGGGTAGCAATCAGCCCCAGCATTTT
D: TRBD1; V: TRBV3-1/TRBV3-2; size: .; J: TRBJ1-4; CDR3: CASSLSFGQGMGTNEKLFF; DNA: TGTGCCAGCAGCCTAAGCTTCGGACAGGGAATGGGGACTAATGAAAAACTGTTTTTT
D: .; V: TRBV6-4; size: .; J: TRBJ2-1; CDR3: CASSETGINSNEQFF; DNA: TGTGCCAGCAGTGAGACAGGTATCAATTCCAATGAGCAGTTCTTC
D: .; V: TRBV5-6; size: .; J: TRBJ2-1; CDR3: CASSLGLYNEQFF; DNA: TGTGCCAGCAGCTTGGGACTTTACAATGAGCAGTTCTTC
D: TRBD2; V: TRBV7-2; size: .; J: TRBJ2-5; CDR3: CASSLSGGNQETQYF; DNA: TGTGCCAGCAGCCTTAGCGGGGGGAACCAAGAGACCCAGTACTTC
D: .; V: TRBV6-6; size: .; J: TRBJ1-6; CDR3: CASSYPRRAGGSPLHF; DNA: TGTGCCAGCAGTTACCCCCGACGAGCCGGGGGATCACCCCTCCACTTT
D: .; V: TRBV18; size: .; J: TRBJ1-1; CDR3: CASSPLDRSTEAFF; DNA: TGTGCCAGCTCACCACTTGACAGGTCCACTGAAGCTTTCTTT
D: TRBD1; V: TRBV28; size: .; J: TRBJ2-1; CDR3: CASRNTGTGYNEQFF; DNA: TGTGCCAGCAGAAATACCGGGACAGGTTACAATGAGCAGTTCTTC
D: .; V: TRBV19; size: .; J: TRBJ1-1; CDR3: CASSIVTDSGEAFF; DNA: TGTGCCAGTAGTATAGTCACTGACTCGGGGGAAGCTTTCTTT
D: .; V: TRBV6-5; size: .; J: TRBJ1-2; CDR3: CASSYDPSRGYGYTF; DNA: TGTGCCAGCAGTTACGATCCATCCAGGGGCTATGGCTACACCTTC
D: .; V: TRBV12-2; size: .; J: TRBJ1-1; CDR3: CASRLSTQGAGTEAFF; DNA: TGTGCAAGTCGCTTATCGACCCAGGGGGCGGGTACTGAAGCTTTCTTT
D: TRBD1; V: TRBV28; size: .; J: TRBJ1-2; CDR3: CASSFATGDFMNYGYTF; DNA: TGTGCCAGCAGCTTCGCGACAGGGGACTTCATGAACTATGGCTACACCTTC
D: TRBD1; V: TRBV11-2; size: .; J: TRBJ1-2; CDR3: CASSPQGDGYTF; DNA: TGTGCCAGCAGCCCACAGGGGGATGGCTACACCTTC
D: .; V: TRBV6-6; size: few; J: TRBJ1-2; CDR3: CASSDPSRGYGYTF; DNA: TGTGCCAGCAGTGATCCTTCCAGGGGCTATGGCTACACCTTC
D: TRBD1; V: TRBV5-1; size: .; J: TRBJ2-7; CDR3: CASSIGQGRGEQYF; DNA: TGCGCCAGCAGCATAGGACAGGGGCGAGGCGAGCAGTACTTC
D: TRBD1; V: TRBV29-1; size: .; J: TRBJ1-1; CDR3: CSVLQGQKTEAFF; DNA: TGCAGCGTTTTACAGGGACAGAAGACTGAAGCTTTCTTT
D: TRBD1; V: TRBV19; size: .; J: TRBJ1-6; CDR3: CASSPGQGGTYNSPLHF; DNA: TGTGCCAGTAGTCCGGGACAGGGAGGAACCTATAATTCACCCCTCCACTTT
D: .; V: TRBV7-9; size: few; J: TRBJ1-2; CDR3: CASSLGTANYGYTF; DNA: TGTGCCAGCAGCTTAGGTACAGCTAACTATGGCTACACCTTC
D: .; V: TRBV4-2; size: .; J: TRBJ1-5; CDR3: CASSHLNSGVRDQPQHF; DNA: TGTGCCAGCAGCCACCTCAACTCAGGGGTTAGGGATCAGCCCCAGCATTTT
D: .; V: TRBV10-2; size: .; J: TRBJ2-1; CDR3: CASSEGGDEQFF; DNA: TGCGCCAGCAGTGAAGGGGGGGATGAGCAGTTCTTC
D: .; V: TRBV6-1; size: once; J: TRBJ1-6; CDR3: CASTDTRSSYNSPLHF; DNA: TGTGCCAGCACTGACACCCGGAGCTCCTATAATTCACCCCTCCACTTT
D: .; V: TRBV5-1; size: .; J: TRBJ1-1; CDR3: CASSLVGGGTEAFF; DNA: TGCGCCAGCAGCTTGGTGGGGGGAGGAACTGAAGCTTTCTTT
D: .; V: TRBV6-2/TRBV6-3; size: once; J: TRBJ1-1; CDR3: CASSYRRGELNTEAFF; DNA: TGTGCCAGCAGTTACCGCCGAGGCGAATTGAACACTGAAGCTTTCTTT
D: TRBD2; V: TRBV6-2/TRBV6-3; size: .; J: TRBJ2-7; CDR3: CASSSSLLAGPSGQQYF; DNA: TGTGCCAGCAGTTCCTCCCTACTAGCGGGGCCCAGCGGGCAGCAGTACTTC
D: .; V: TRBV4-1; size: .; J: TRBJ2-6; CDR3: CASSQDLQGSSGANVLTF; DNA: TGCGCCAGCAGCCAAGACTTGCAGGGAAGCTCTGGGGCCAACGTCCTGACTTTC
D: .; V: TRBV19; size: .; J: TRBJ1-5; CDR3: CASSPVPFRGNQPQHF; DNA: TGTGCCAGTAGTCCAGTACCCTTTCGGGGCAATCAGCCCCAGCATTTT
D: TRBD1; V: TRBV5-8; size: .; J: TRBJ1-5; CDR3: CASSRGGQFNQPQHF; DNA: TGTGCCAGCAGCCGAGGGGGACAGTTCAATCAGCCCCAGCATTTT
D: TRBD2; V: TRBV7-2; size: .; J: TRBJ2-7; CDR3: CASIPGSGGYEQYF; DNA: TGTGCCAGCATTCCGGGGAGCGGGGGCTACGAGCAGTACTTC
D: TRBD1; V: TRBV23-1; size: .; J: TRBJ2-1; CDR3: CASSPKSTDRGFDEQFF; DNA: TGCGCCAGCAGTCCCAAGTCCACGGACAGGGGGTTCGATGAGCAGTTCTTC
D: TRBD1; V: TRBV6-5; size: once; J: TRBJ1-5; CDR3: CASSYGQGHNQPQHF; DNA: TGTGCCAGCAGTTACGGACAGGGTCACAATCAGCCCCAGCATTTT